Shown below are 15 T cell receptor beta chains from a single sample sequenced in a study of somatic mutations in cytotoxic T cells in rheumatoid arthritis. Data came from immunoSEQ multiplex PCR; TCRdb stores just in-frame clones and leaves some out. The sample shows about 30,000 clones, 75% to 85% of them seen only once. The sample comprised CD8+ T cells sorted from blood. These receptors originate from an adult with rheumatoid arthritis.

This chain links TRBV25-1 with TRBJ2-7; 8 bases are a match to TRBD1. Trimming took 6 bases from V and 2 from J; bases not matched to a gene: 6. This CDR3 comprises 14 residues. CDR1 and CDR2 from the germline V gene are MGHDK and SYGVNS. The chain's CDR3 is CASRETGATYEQYF. Here the CDR3 DNA reads TGTGCCAGCAGGGAGACAGGGGCAACCTACGAGCAGTACTTC.

The chain has TRBV7-9 and TRBJ1-1; the match to TRBD1 covers 10 bases. The CDR3 sequence is 15 residues long. Germline CDR1 reads SEHNR; CDR2 reads FQNEAQ (reference sequence). Trimming cost V 5 bases and J 4 bases; bases outside gene matches: 7. Here the CDR3 reads CASSPRQGASTEAFF. The DNA of the CDR3 is TGTGCCAGCAGCCCCCGACAGGGGGCGAGCACTGAAGCTTTCTTT.

The chain combines TRBV27 with TRBJ2-7, with 14 bases identical to TRBD2. Germline lookup yields CDR1 MNHEY and CDR2 SMNVEV (reference sequence). The CDR3 loop spans 17 amino acids. The J segment lost 4 bases and the V segment lost 5 bases, leaving 10 bases of the junction unmatched. The CDR3 nucleotides are TGTGCCAGCAGTCCGGGACTAGCGGGAGAGTCCCCGTACGAGCAGTACTTC. It encodes CASSPGLAGESPYEQYF.

The V call is TRBV7-9, the J call TRBJ1-1; D is possibly TRBD1 (5 bases). The V gene's germline CDR1 is SEHNR and CDR2 FQNEAQ (reference sequence). This CDR3 has 15 residues. V lost 5 bases to trimming and J lost 0 bases, with 13 bases between them. The CDR3 DNA sequence: TGTGCCAGCAGCCCCCCAGGGACCATGAACACTGAAGCTTTCTTT. Amino acids: CASSPPGTMNTEAFF. Full variable domain (outside the CDR3, taken from reference TRBV7-9 and TRBJ1-1): DTGVSQNPRHKITKRGQNVTFRCDPISEHNRLYWYRQTLGQGPEFLTYFQNEAQLEKSRLLSDRFSAERPKGSFSTLEIQRTEQGDSAMYLCASSPPGTMNTEAFFGQGTRLTVV.

The J gene is TRBJ2-7, the V gene TRBV7-9; D possibly corresponds to TRBD1 (6 bases). Germline-derived CDR1 and CDR2 are SEHNR and FQNEAQ (reference sequence). The CDR3 loop spans 14 amino acids. V lost 5 bases, J lost 0 bases, and 11 bases lay in between. The CDR3 protein is CASSSWDISYEQYF. DNA of the CDR3: TGTGCCAGCAGCAGCTGGGACATCTCCTACGAGCAGTACTTC.

V usage is TRBV7-2 and J usage is TRBJ1-5; D gene unclear. Trimming shortened V by 4 bases and J by 0 bases, and 10 bases separated the two germline ends. The CDR3 covers 15 residues. Germline V lookup: CDR1 SGHTA, CDR2 FQGNSA. The CDR3 DNA sequence: TGTGCCAGCAGCTATCGGTGGGGTAGCAATCAGCCCCAGCATTTT. Translating it yields CASSYRWGSNQPQHF.

In this sample, this clone turned up once. The genes are TRBV28 and TRBJ1-6, with a weak D call TRBD1 (6 bases). V lost 5 bases to trimming and J lost 8 bases, with 19 bases between them. The CDR3 runs 16 residues. CDR1 and CDR2 from the germline V gene are MDHEN and SYDVKM. The chain's CDR3 is CASSPRSGGAHSPLHF. In DNA, the CDR3 is TGTGCCAGCAGTCCCCGCTCGGGGGGCGCCCATTCACCCCTCCACTTT.

There are a few counts of this clone. The chain links TRBV4-1 to TRBJ1-2, with a tentative D call TRBD1 (5 bases). The V and J ends lost 4 bases and 2 bases respectively, with 14 bases between them. CDR1 and CDR2 (germline): MGHRA, YSYEKL. The CDR3 is made up of 15 amino acids. In DNA form, the CDR3 reads TGCGCCAGCAGCCTCCGAGGGGAAGGGAACTATGGCTACACCTTC. Translating it yields CASSLRGEGNYGYTF.

This chain links TRBV6-1 with TRBJ1-5, with unresolved D. The CDR3 consists of 14 residues. Germline V gives CDR1 MNHNS, CDR2 SASEGT. With 2 bases removed from V and 4 bases from J, the gap between germline ends came to 9 bases. DNA for the CDR3: TGTGCCAGCAGTGAAAGAGGGAGTAATCAGCCCCAGCATTTT. Amino acids: CASSERGSNQPQHF.

The chain carries TRBV18 and TRBJ1-1; no clear D. The ends were cut back, 0 bases at V and 0 bases at J, with 8 bases in the middle. This CDR3 comprises 15 residues. Germline V gives CDR1 KGHSH, CDR2 LQKENI. This chain's CDR3 is CASSPPADMNTEAFF. The CDR3 DNA reads as TGTGCCAGCTCACCACCGGCCGACATGAACACTGAAGCTTTCTTT.

V is TRBV6-4 and J is TRBJ1-2, with 10 bases aligning to TRBD1. The CDR3 extends over 14 amino acids. In germline, CDR1 is MRHNA, CDR2 SNTAGT. Trimming removed 6 bases from V and 6 bases from J; junction bases left unmatched: 7. CDR3 region: CASRPGQGSDGYTF. CDR3 sequence (DNA): TGTGCCAGCAGACCGGGACAGGGGTCTGATGGCTACACCTTC.

The CDR3 DNA is TGTGCCAGCAGTGATCCGAGCGGGGGGGCACAGGAGACCCAGTACTTC. It translates to CASSDPSGGAQETQYF. The J gene is TRBJ2-5, the V gene TRBV2; 10 bases are shared with TRBD2. The germline gives CDR1 SNHLY, CDR2 FYNNEI. The CDR3 covers 16 residues. Unmatched junction bases numbered 9, after V lost 3 bases and J lost 5 bases. The entire variable domain, with the rest obtained from reference TRBV2 and TRBJ2-5, is as follows: EPEVTQTPSHQVTQMGQEVILRCVPISNHLYFYWYRQILGQKVEFLVSFYNNEISEKSEIFDDQFSVERPDGSNFTLKIRSTKLEDSAMYFCASSDPSGGAQETQYFGPGTRLLVL.

The rearrangement links TRBV30 to TRBJ2-3; D may be TRBD2 (6 bases). The CDR3 covers 14 residues. Trimming stripped 1 base from V and 6 bases from J, with 14 bases between. The V gene's germline CDR1 is GTSNPN and CDR2 SVGIG (reference sequence). CDR3 DNA sequence: TGTGCCTGGAGTGGTTGGAGGGAAGGGGATACGCAGTATTTT. It codes for CAWSGWREGDTQYF. Supplemented by reference TRBV30 and TRBJ2-3, the full variable domain reads SQTIHQWPATLVQPVGSPLSLECTVEGTSNPNLYWYRQAAGRGLQLLFYSVGIGQISSEVPQNLSASRPQDRQFILSSKKLLLSDSGFYLCAWSGWREGDTQYFGPGTRLTVL.

As concerns this clone: This same CDR3 is encoded by further DNA sequences in the sample. Here the CDR3 DNA reads TGTGCCAGCAGCCAAGGAGGACAGGGCACAGATACGCAGTATTTT. It yields the protein CASSQGGQGTDTQYF. The chain has TRBV4-2 and TRBJ2-3, with TRBD1 matching over 7 bases. CDR3 length: 15 amino acids. Germline CDR1 LGHNA, CDR2 YNFKEQ. The V gene end was trimmed by 1 base and the J gene end by 1 base; junction bases not matched to a gene: 2.

The gene calls are TRBV7-9 and TRBJ2-1; D may be TRBD2 (6 bases). From germline, CDR1 is SEHNR and CDR2 FQNEAQ (reference sequence). Trimming removed 1 base from V and 9 bases from J, with 13 bases in between. This CDR3 comprises 14 residues. In nucleotides, the CDR3 is TGTGCCAGCAGCTTAGAAGAGTCCGGGGGTGAGCAGTTCTTC. Protein: CASSLEESGGEQFF.